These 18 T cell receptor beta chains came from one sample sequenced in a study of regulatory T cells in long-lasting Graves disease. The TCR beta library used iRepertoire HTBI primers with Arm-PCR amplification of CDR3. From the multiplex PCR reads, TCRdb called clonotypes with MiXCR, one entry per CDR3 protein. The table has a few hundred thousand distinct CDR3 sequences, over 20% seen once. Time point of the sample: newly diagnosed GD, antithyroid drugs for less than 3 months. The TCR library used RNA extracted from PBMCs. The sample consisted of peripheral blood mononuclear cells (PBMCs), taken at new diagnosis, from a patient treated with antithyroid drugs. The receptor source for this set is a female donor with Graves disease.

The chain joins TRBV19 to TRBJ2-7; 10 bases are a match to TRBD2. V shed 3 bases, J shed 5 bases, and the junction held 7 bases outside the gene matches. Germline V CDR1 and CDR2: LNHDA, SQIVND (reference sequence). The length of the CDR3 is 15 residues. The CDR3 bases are TGTGCCAGTAGTATCCTAGCGGGAGATCTGAACGAGCAGTACTTC. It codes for CASSILAGDLNEQYF. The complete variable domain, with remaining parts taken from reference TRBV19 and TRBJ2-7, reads DGGITQSPKYLFRKEGQNVTLSCEQNLNHDAMYWYRQDPGQGLRLIYYSQIVNDFQKGDIAEGYSVSREKKESFPLTVTSAQKNPTAFYLCASSILAGDLNEQYFGPGTRLTVT.

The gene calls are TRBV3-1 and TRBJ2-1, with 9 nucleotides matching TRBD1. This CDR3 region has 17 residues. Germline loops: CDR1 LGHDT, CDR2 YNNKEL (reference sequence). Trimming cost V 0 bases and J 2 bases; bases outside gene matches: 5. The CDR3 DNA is TGTGCCAGCAGCCAAGAGCGGGACAGGGATCCCTACAATGAGCAGTTCTTC. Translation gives CASSQERDRDPYNEQFF.

CDR3 loop: CASSATLKGTEAFF. CDR3 DNA sequence: TGTGCCAGCAGCGCAACTCTTAAGGGTACTGAAGCTTTCTTT. The rearrangement links TRBV5-4 to TRBJ1-1; D ambiguous. CDR1 is SGHNT and CDR2 is YYREEE in the germline V gene (reference sequence). The CDR3 loop spans 14 amino acids. The V end was cut by 4 bases, the J end by 5 bases, with 15 bases between.

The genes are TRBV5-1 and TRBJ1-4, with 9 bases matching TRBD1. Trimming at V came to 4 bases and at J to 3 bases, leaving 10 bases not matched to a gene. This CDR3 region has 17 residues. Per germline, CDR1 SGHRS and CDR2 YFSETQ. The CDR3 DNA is TGCGCCAGCAGCCGGGAACCAACAGGGGGCCCTAATGAAAAACTGTTTTTT. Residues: CASSREPTGGPNEKLFF.

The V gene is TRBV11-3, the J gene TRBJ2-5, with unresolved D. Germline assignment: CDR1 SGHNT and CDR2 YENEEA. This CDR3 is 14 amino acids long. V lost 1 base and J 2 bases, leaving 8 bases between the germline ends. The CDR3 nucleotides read TGTGCCAGCAGCTTAGGCACTATTCAAGAGACCCAGTACTTC. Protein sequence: CASSLGTIQETQYF.

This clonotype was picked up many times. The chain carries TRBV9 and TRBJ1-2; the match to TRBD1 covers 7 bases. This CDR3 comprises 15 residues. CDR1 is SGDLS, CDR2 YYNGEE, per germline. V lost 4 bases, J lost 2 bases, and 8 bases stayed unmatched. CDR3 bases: TGTGCCAGCAGCCCGCGGGCAGGGGGAAACTATGGCTACACCTTC. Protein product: CASSPRAGGNYGYTF. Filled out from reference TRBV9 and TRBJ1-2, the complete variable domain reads DSGVTQTPKHLITATGQRVTLRCSPRSGDLSVYWYQQSLDQGLQFLIQYYNGEERAKGNILERFSAQQFPDLHSELNLSSLELGDSALYFCASSPRAGGNYGYTFGSGTRLTVV.

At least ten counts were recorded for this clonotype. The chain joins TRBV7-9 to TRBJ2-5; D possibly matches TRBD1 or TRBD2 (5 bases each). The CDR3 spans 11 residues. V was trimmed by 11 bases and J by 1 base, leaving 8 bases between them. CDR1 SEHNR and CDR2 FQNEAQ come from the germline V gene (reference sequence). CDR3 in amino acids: CAEGTQETQYF. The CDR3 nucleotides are TGTGCCGAGGGGACCCAAGAGACCCAGTACTTC.

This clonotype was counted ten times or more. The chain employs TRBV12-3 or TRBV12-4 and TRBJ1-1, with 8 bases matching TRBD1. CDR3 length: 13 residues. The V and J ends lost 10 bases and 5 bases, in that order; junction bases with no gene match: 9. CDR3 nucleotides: TGTGCCATACAGACAGGGGCACGAACTGAAGCTTTCTTT. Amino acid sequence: CAIQTGARTEAFF.

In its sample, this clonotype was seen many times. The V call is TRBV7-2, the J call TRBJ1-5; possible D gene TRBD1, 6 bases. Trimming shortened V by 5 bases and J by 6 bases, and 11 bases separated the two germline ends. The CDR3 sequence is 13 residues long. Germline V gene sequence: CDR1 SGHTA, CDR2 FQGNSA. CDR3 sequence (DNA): TGTGCCAGCAGCGTTCAGGGGAGTCAGCCCCAGCATTTT. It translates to CASSVQGSQPQHF.

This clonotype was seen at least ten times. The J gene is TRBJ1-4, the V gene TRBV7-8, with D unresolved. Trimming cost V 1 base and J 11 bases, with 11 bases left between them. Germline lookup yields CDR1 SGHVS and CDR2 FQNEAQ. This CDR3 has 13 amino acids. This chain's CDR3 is CASSLGFAEKLFF. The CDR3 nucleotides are TGTGCCAGCAGCTTAGGTTTTGCCGAGAAACTGTTTTTT.

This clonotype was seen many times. The CDR3 protein is CASTVLAGGHETQYF. The CDR3, as DNA: TGTGCCAGCACCGTACTAGCGGGGGGGCACGAGACCCAGTACTTC. The chain is built from TRBV27 and TRBJ2-5; TRBD2 matches 13 bases. The CDR3 runs to 15 residues. V was clipped by 7 bases and J by 5 bases; unmatched bases: 7. Germline V gene data show CDR1 as MNHEY and CDR2 as SMNVEV (reference sequence).

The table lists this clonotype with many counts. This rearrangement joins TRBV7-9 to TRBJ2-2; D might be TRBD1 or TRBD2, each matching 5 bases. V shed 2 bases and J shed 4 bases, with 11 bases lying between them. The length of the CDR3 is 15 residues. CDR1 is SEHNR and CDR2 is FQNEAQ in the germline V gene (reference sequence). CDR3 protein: CASSLTGPSTGELFF. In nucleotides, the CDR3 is TGTGCCAGCAGCTTAACGGGACCTTCCACCGGGGAGCTGTTTTTT.

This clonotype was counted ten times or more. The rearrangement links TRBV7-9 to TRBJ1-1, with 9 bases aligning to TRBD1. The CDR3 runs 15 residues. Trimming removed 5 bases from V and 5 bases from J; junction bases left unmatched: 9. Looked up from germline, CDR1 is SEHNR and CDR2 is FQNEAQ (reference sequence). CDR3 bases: TGTGCCAGCAGCGGGAACACAGGGGGCTCAACTGAAGCTTTCTTT. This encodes CASSGNTGGSTEAFF.

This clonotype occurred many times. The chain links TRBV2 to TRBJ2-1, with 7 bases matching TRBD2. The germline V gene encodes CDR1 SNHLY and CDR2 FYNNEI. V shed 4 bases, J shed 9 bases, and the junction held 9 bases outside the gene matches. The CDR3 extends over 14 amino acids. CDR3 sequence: CASSGGLAVGEQFF. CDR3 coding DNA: TGTGCCAGCAGTGGGGGCCTAGCGGTCGGTGAGCAGTTCTTC.

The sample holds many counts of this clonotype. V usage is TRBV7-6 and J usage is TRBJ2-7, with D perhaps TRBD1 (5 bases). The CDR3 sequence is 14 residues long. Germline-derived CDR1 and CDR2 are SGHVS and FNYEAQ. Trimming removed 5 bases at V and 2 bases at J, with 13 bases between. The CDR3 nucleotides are TGTGCCAGCAGCACCCCAGGGCGCCCCTACGAGCAGTACTTC. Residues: CASSTPGRPYEQYF.

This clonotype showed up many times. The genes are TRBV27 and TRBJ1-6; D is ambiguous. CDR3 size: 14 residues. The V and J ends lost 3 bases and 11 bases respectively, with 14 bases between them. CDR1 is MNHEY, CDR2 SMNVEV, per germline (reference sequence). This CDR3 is CASSFTGTGTPLHF. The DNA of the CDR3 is TGTGCCAGCAGTTTTACCGGCACTGGGACACCCCTCCACTTT.

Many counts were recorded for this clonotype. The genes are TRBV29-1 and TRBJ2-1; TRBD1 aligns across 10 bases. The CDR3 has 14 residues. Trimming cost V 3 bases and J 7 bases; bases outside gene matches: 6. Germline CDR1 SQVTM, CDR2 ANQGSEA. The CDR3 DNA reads TGCAGCGTTGAGGGGGACAGGGGTGGAAATGAGCAGTTCTTC. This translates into CSVEGDRGGNEQFF.

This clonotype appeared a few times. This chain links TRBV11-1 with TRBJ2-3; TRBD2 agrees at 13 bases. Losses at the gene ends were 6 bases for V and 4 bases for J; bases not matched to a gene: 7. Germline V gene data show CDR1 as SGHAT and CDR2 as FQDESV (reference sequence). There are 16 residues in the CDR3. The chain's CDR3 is CASRTQTSGGSDTQYF. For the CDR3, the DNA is TGTGCCAGCAGGACCCAGACTAGCGGGGGGTCAGATACGCAGTATTTT.